The rows below give T cell receptor beta chains drawn from one sample of a study of monozygotic twins with inflammatory bowel disease. One entry per CDR3 protein, without DNA, is what TCRdb gives after re-calling the 5' RACE reads. This sample contains roughly 200,000 distinct CDR3 sequences. Sequences were obtained from blood. The receptor set was obtained from a human donor with ulcerative colitis or Crohn's disease, or a healthy co-twin of an affected twin (not recorded which). The CDR3 runs from the conserved cysteine through the conserved F or W.

v_call: TRBV15
j_call: TRBJ2-6
cdr3_aa: CATSQTTLGANVLTF

v_call: TRBV27
j_call: TRBJ1-2
cdr3_aa: CASWGTVNGYTF

v_call: TRBV10-3
j_call: TRBJ2-7
cdr3_aa: CAISSDTGGGYEQYF

v_call: TRBV12-3/TRBV12-4
j_call: TRBJ2-7
cdr3_aa: CASRPGTGGTYEQYF

v_call: TRBV20-1
j_call: TRBJ2-3
cdr3_aa: CSGTGQVTDTQYF

v_call: TRBV11-2
j_call: TRBJ2-7
cdr3_aa: CASSLDRHEQYF

v_call: TRBV27
j_call: TRBJ2-3
cdr3_aa: CASSFEHHTDTQYF

v_call: TRBV20-1
j_call: TRBJ2-1
cdr3_aa: CSALWGGFLQGQFF

v_call: TRBV30
j_call: TRBJ1-1
cdr3_aa: CAWSVRGNTEAFF

v_call: TRBV18
j_call: TRBJ2-5
cdr3_aa: CASSPSRGRETQYF

v_call: TRBV6-7
j_call: TRBJ2-1
cdr3_aa: CASSATSYNEQFF

v_call: TRBV10-3
j_call: TRBJ2-5
cdr3_aa: CAISEGGEAGDQYF

v_call: TRBV5-1
j_call: TRBJ1-1
cdr3_aa: CASSLAPETEAFF

v_call: TRBV6-5
j_call: TRBJ1-4
cdr3_aa: CASSLPSSGATNEKLFF

v_call: TRBV4-2
j_call: TRBJ2-7
cdr3_aa: CASSQGGYEQYF

v_call: TRBV6-5
j_call: TRBJ2-7
cdr3_aa: CASSYSFAGQQSSYEQYF

v_call: TRBV18
j_call: TRBJ2-1
cdr3_aa: CASSPLRGSYNEQFF

v_call: TRBV28
j_call: TRBJ1-5
cdr3_aa: CASSLMVQPQHF

v_call: TRBV5-1
j_call: TRBJ2-7
cdr3_aa: CAEVGGLLDSYEQYF

v_call: TRBV7-9
j_call: TRBJ1-2
cdr3_aa: CASSITGFDSYTF

v_call: TRBV29-1
j_call: TRBJ2-2
cdr3_aa: CSVESETSGPNTGELFF

v_call: TRBV16
j_call: TRBJ2-7
cdr3_aa: CASSQFAGQRDEQYF

v_call: TRBV7-3
j_call: TRBJ1-1
cdr3_aa: CASSSDRYTEAFF

v_call: TRBV5-1
j_call: TRBJ1-6
cdr3_aa: CASSSSSRSNSPLHF

v_call: TRBV24-1
j_call: TRBJ2-3
cdr3_aa: CATSGLAGGEDTQYF

v_call: TRBV7-9
j_call: TRBJ2-5
cdr3_aa: CASSRSGSQETQYF

v_call: TRBV5-1
j_call: TRBJ1-6
cdr3_aa: CASSFDRGPENSPLHF

v_call: TRBV5-6
j_call: TRBJ2-7
cdr3_aa: CASSFGQSSYEQYF

v_call: TRBV7-9
j_call: TRBJ1-2
cdr3_aa: CASSLVGDSYGYTF

v_call: TRBV5-4
j_call: TRBJ1-2
cdr3_aa: CASSLFGQEPYGYTF

v_call: TRBV7-2
j_call: TRBJ1-3
cdr3_aa: CASSLSGSFNTIYF

v_call: TRBV9
j_call: TRBJ1-1
cdr3_aa: CASSVDGHTEAFF

v_call: TRBV6-5
j_call: TRBJ2-7
cdr3_aa: CASSLGRGGEQYF

v_call: TRBV4-2
j_call: TRBJ2-2
cdr3_aa: CASSQDELTHISTGELFF

v_call: TRBV11-1
j_call: TRBJ2-2
cdr3_aa: CASSLRWIAGALNTGELFF

v_call: TRBV11-1
j_call: TRBJ2-6
cdr3_aa: CASSLEGGSISGANVLTF

v_call: TRBV5-8
j_call: TRBJ1-2
cdr3_aa: CASSPMRGGYTF

v_call: TRBV7-2
j_call: TRBJ2-2
cdr3_aa: CASSLKGNAGELFF

v_call: TRBV7-2
j_call: TRBJ1-3
cdr3_aa: CASSLGTYLGNTIYF

v_call: TRBV20-1
j_call: TRBJ2-1
cdr3_aa: CSASGRSANYNEQFF

v_call: TRBV5-1
j_call: TRBJ1-2
cdr3_aa: CASSRSKDSSGYTF

v_call: TRBV19
j_call: TRBJ1-2
cdr3_aa: CASSRGNYGYTF

v_call: TRBV18
j_call: TRBJ2-3
cdr3_aa: CASSPSARTDTQYF